This T cell receptor beta chain was obtained from a study of blood T cell repertoires in COVID-19. The wider study: Samples representing acute and convalescent COVID-19 were sourced from the United States, Italy and Spain.

The germline V gene encodes CDR1 SGHRS and CDR2 YFSETQ. The CDR3 is made up of 17 amino acids. V trimming: 1 base; J trimming: 0 bases; junction bases outside the gene matches: 6. In the source study's methods: Amplification of reference gene primers provided the estimated nucleated cell counts. Profiling relied on immunoSEQ multiplex PCR, and the TCRdb table lists in-frame clones only, not all of them. The V and J calls and clone size come from that table; D and trimming were worked out from the DNA. The top ten hold approximately 4.6% of the sample, which has roughly 230,000 clones, 80% to 90% seen once.

The receptor was isolated from a woman aged 40 to 49 who had recovered from COVID-19. V usage is TRBV5-1 and J usage is TRBJ2-3; 9 bases fit TRBD1. The sequenced sample was peripheral blood. The CDR3 DNA is TGCGCCAGCAGCTTGATCCCGACAGGGGGAAGCACAGATACGCAGTATTTT. Residues: CASSLIPTGGSTDTQYF. The complete variable domain, with remaining parts taken from reference TRBV5-1 and TRBJ2-3, reads KAGVTQTPRYLIKTRGQQVTLSCSPISGHRSVSWYQQTPGQGLQFLFEYFSETQRNKGNFPGRFSGRQFSNSRSEMNVSTLELGDSALYLCASSLIPTGGSTDTQYFGPGTRLTVL.